These 16 T cell receptor beta chains originate from one sample sequenced in a study of response to subunit inactivated influenza vaccine. In TCRdb, the RT-PCR reads were re-called with MiXCR into one record per CDR3 protein. The sample carries approximately 700,000 distinct CDR3 sequences, around 16% recorded once. This material consisted of PBMCs from blood, taken 11 to 12 days after vaccination. Source of these receptors: a man in his forties or fifties who received an inactivated influenza vaccine.

The rearrangement joins TRBV7-3 to TRBJ2-3; D gene uncertain. CDR1 is SGHTA and CDR2 is FQGTGA in the germline V gene. The CDR3 spans 13 residues. V gave up 5 bases and J gave up 5 bases, with 11 bases separating them. In DNA form, the CDR3 reads TGTGCCAGCAGCCTGTCCCTGAAAGATACGCAGTATTTT. This sequence encodes CASSLSLKDTQYF.

This sequence joins TRBV14 and TRBJ2-3; D unclear. V dropped 4 bases and J dropped 2 bases, with 10 bases sitting between them. The CDR3 sequence is 14 residues long. Germline CDR1 reads SGHDN; CDR2 reads FVKESK. This CDR3 reads CASSRLRTTDTQYF. Written as DNA, the CDR3 is TGTGCCAGCAGCCGTCTGAGGACCACAGATACGCAGTATTTT.

There are a few counts of this clonotype. The chain carries TRBV5-6 and TRBJ2-3; D remains ambiguous. The germline gives CDR1 SGHDT, CDR2 YYEEEE. This CDR3 region has 14 residues. V gave up 2 bases and J gave up 5 bases, with 12 bases separating them. The CDR3 DNA reads TGTGCCAGCAGCTTTGGCCCCCCGGGAGATACGCAGTATTTT. Translating it yields CASSFGPPGDTQYF.

The chain employs TRBV5-1 and TRBJ2-5; 8 nucleotides line up with TRBD1. CDR1 SGHRS and CDR2 YFSETQ come from the germline V gene. V was clipped by 1 base and J by 6 bases; unmatched bases: 5. This CDR3 comprises 14 residues. CDR3 coding DNA: TGCGCCAGCAGCTTGTCAGGGGGCGAACAGACCCAGTACTTC. Translated, it gives CASSLSGGEQTQYF.

In this sample, this clonotype turned up many times. The rearrangement joins TRBV7-8 to TRBJ2-2; D may be TRBD2 (5 bases). Deletions cut 5 bases from V and 4 bases from J, with 14 bases between. CDR1 and CDR2 from the germline V gene are SGHVS and FQNEAQ. This CDR3 region has 15 residues. CDR3 protein: CASSTRSGFTGELFF. The CDR3 nucleotides read TGTGCCAGCAGCACTAGAAGCGGTTTCACCGGGGAGCTGTTTTTT.

This chain connects TRBV7-2 to TRBJ2-7; unclear D gene. Per the germline V gene, CDR1 is SGHTA and CDR2 is FQGNSA. V was trimmed by 5 bases and J by 7 bases, leaving 9 bases between them. The CDR3 is 11 amino acids. The CDR3 bases are TGTGCCAGCAGCCCCTCTATAGAGCAGTACTTC. It specifies CASSPSIEQYF.

The sample holds a few counts of this clonotype. The chain joins TRBV20-1 to TRBJ2-3; D gene uncertain. Trimming removed 1 base from V and 5 bases from J, with 10 bases in between. CDR3 length: 13 amino acids. Germline values: CDR1 DFQATT, CDR2 SNEGSKA (reference sequence). CDR3 sequence (DNA): TGCAGTGCTAGAGGTTCAGTAGTAGATACGCAGTATTTT. Protein product: CSARGSVVDTQYF.

Ten or more counts support this clonotype. The chain links TRBV20-1 to TRBJ2-7; D is undetermined. Trimming cost V 1 base and J 0 bases, with 13 bases left between them. Germline CDR1 DFQATT, CDR2 SNEGSKA (reference sequence). The CDR3 contains 15 residues. The CDR3 DNA reads TGCAGTGCTAGAGTTCCTTCCCGGAACTCCTACGAGCAGTACTTC. This encodes CSARVPSRNSYEQYF.

This clonotype was seen ten or more times. The gene calls are TRBV12-3 or TRBV12-4 and TRBJ2-1; D may match TRBD1 or TRBD2 (6 bases each). This CDR3 comprises 13 residues. V was trimmed by 9 bases and J by 6 bases, leaving 15 bases between them. Here the CDR3 DNA reads TGTGCCAGTGGTGGGGGGCGGGTCAATGAGCAGTTCTTC. This sequence encodes CASGGGRVNEQFF.

The chain combines TRBV12-3 or TRBV12-4 with TRBJ2-3; D ambiguous. Trimming stripped 2 bases from V and 4 bases from J, with 10 bases between. This CDR3 region has 14 residues. The CDR3 DNA reads TGTGCCAGCAGTTTAAAAGGAACATCAGATACGCAGTATTTT. Its protein is CASSLKGTSDTQYF.

This clonotype occurred a few times. The chain has TRBV7-9 and TRBJ2-7; D not certain. The CDR3 contains 16 residues. Germline values: CDR1 SEHNR, CDR2 FQNEAQ (reference sequence). Trimming stripped 5 bases from V and 0 bases from J, with 17 bases between. Here the CDR3 DNA reads TGTGCCAGCAGCCTATCGTCCACTCGGAGCTCCTACGAGCAGTACTTC. Amino acids: CASSLSSTRSSYEQYF.

Only a few counts were recorded for this clonotype. The J gene is TRBJ2-2, the V gene TRBV5-1; D is unclear. Trimming stripped 0 bases from V and 1 base from J, with 10 bases between. Germline V gene sequence: CDR1 SGHRS, CDR2 YFSETQ. The CDR3 spans 16 residues. This CDR3 reads CASSLVVQKNTGELFF. In DNA, the CDR3 is TGCGCCAGCAGCTTGGTAGTTCAGAAGAACACCGGGGAGCTGTTTTTT.

This clonotype was counted a few times. The rearrangement uses TRBV20-1 and TRBJ1-1; 7 nucleotides agree with TRBD1. Germline lookup yields CDR1 DFQATT and CDR2 SNEGSKA (reference sequence). J was trimmed by 3 bases and V by 3 bases; bases with no gene match: 13. The CDR3 has 16 residues. CDR3 DNA: TGCAGTGCTAGTAGCGTAGAGGGGGCTGCGTACACTGAAGCTTTCTTT. Its translation is CSASSVEGAAYTEAFF.

The DNA of the CDR3 is TGTGCCAGCAGTCAGATGCACTTCTCTAGCACAGATACGCAGTATTTT. Translated, it gives CASSQMHFSSTDTQYF. The gene calls are TRBV11-2 and TRBJ2-3; D is undetermined. Germline V gene sequence: CDR1 SGHAT, CDR2 FQNNGV. The V and J ends lost 6 bases and 0 bases respectively, with 16 bases between them. This CDR3 is built from 16 residues.

This chain uses TRBV20-1 with TRBJ2-2; no definite D call. Germline V CDR1 and CDR2: DFQATT, SNEGSKA (reference sequence). Trimming left V 7 bases short and J 0 bases short, with 9 bases between. The CDR3 sequence is 13 residues long. The CDR3 loop reads CSVHTTNTGELFF. The CDR3 coding sequence is TGCAGTGTTCACACCACGAACACCGGGGAGCTGTTTTTT.

The chain uses TRBV3-1 and TRBJ2-5; weak D call: TRBD2 (5 bases). CDR3 length: 13 residues. Germline CDR1 reads LGHDT; CDR2 reads YNNKEL (reference sequence). The V end was cut by 4 bases, the J end by 4 bases, with 10 bases between. The CDR3 spells CASSPCGGETQYF. The DNA for the CDR3 is TGTGCCAGCAGCCCTTGCGGAGGAGAGACCCAGTACTTC.